Listed below are T cell receptor beta chains from one sample, sequenced in a study of blood T cell repertoires in COVID-19. The assay was immunoSEQ multiplex PCR, and TCRdb's table has in-frame clones only and misses some. Counted here are 90,000 or so clones, approximately 88% occurring once; the ten biggest clones make up approximately 12%. The sequenced sample was peripheral blood. These receptors were collected from a man of 80 years or more with acute or convalescent COVID-19. Each CDR3 is given with its conserved first and last residue. The D gene is left open where the match is weak. Some rows have no size entry. The others give once, few or many, or a class for an expanded clone.

abundance	v_gene	j_gene	d_gene	CDR3aa	CDR3nt
NA	TRBV7-9	TRBJ2-7	TRBD1	CASSTKDRWYF	TGTGCCAGCAGCACGAAGGACAGGTGGTACTTC
NA	TRBV2	TRBJ2-7	NA	CASSVERNYEQYF	TGTGCCAGCAGTGTTGAGCGGAACTACGAGCAGTACTTC
NA	TRBV7-9	TRBJ1-2	NA	CASSLVGDGYTF	TGTGCCAGCAGCTTAGTAGGGGATGGCTACACCTTC
NA	TRBV5-1	TRBJ2-1	TRBD2	CASSLEGGGGNEQFF	TGCGCCAGCAGCTTGGAAGGCGGCGGGGGCAATGAGCAGTTCTTC
NA	TRBV2	TRBJ2-5	TRBD1	CASSADRGKTQYF	TGTGCCAGCAGTGCTGACAGGGGAAAGACCCAGTACTTC
once	TRBV5-1	TRBJ2-1	NA	CASSLVGQEQFF	TGCGCCAGCAGCTTGGTGGGACAAGAGCAGTTCTTC
once	TRBV5-4	TRBJ1-4	NA	CASSSSTGTRGEKLFF	TGTGCCAGCAGCTCTTCCACCGGGACAAGGGGGGAAAAACTGTTTTTT
once	TRBV2	TRBJ1-5	TRBD1	CASNQGGGNQPQHF	TGTGCCAGCAACCAAGGGGGCGGCAATCAGCCCCAGCATTTT
NA	TRBV28	TRBJ1-1	TRBD1	CASGRTGDLSTEAFF	TGTGCCAGCGGTCGTACAGGGGATTTGAGCACTGAAGCTTTCTTT
NA	TRBV13	TRBJ1-2	NA	CASRADSRVGYTF	TGTGCCAGCAGGGCCGACAGCCGCGTTGGCTACACCTTC
once	TRBV3-1/TRBV3-2	TRBJ2-2	NA	CASSDQGPGELFF	TGTGCCAGCAGCGACCAGGGTCCCGGGGAGCTGTTTTTT
NA	TRBV29-1	TRBJ1-2	TRBD1	CSARTGITYGYTF	TGCAGCGCTAGGACAGGGATTACCTATGGCTACACCTTC
NA	TRBV15	TRBJ1-5	NA	CATSRDIRDQPQHF	TGTGCCACCAGCAGAGATATTCGGGATCAGCCCCAGCATTTT
NA	TRBV5-6	TRBJ2-5	TRBD2	CASSAGLAGSFQETQYF	TGTGCCAGCAGCGCTGGACTAGCGGGAAGCTTCCAAGAGACCCAGTACTTC
NA	TRBV30	TRBJ2-3	TRBD2	CAWNPSGSRNTQYF	TGTGCCTGGAACCCTAGCGGGAGTAGGAATACGCAGTATTTT
NA	TRBV6-2/TRBV6-3	TRBJ1-2	NA	CASSYSGGRAVYGYTF	TGTGCCAGCAGTTACTCGGGCGGCAGGGCTGTCTATGGCTACACCTTC
NA	TRBV10-3	TRBJ2-1	TRBD2	CAIRPYSGIDNEQFF	TGTGCCATCAGACCTTACAGCGGGATCGACAATGAGCAGTTCTTC
NA	TRBV14	TRBJ2-7	NA	CASSQLWPYEQYF	TGTGCCAGCAGCCAACTCTGGCCCTACGAGCAGTACTTC
NA	TRBV29-1	TRBJ1-1	NA	CSVDRQGLQLGNTEAFF	TGCAGCGTTGATCGGCAGGGCCTACAGTTGGGAAACACTGAAGCTTTCTTT
NA	TRBV4-2	TRBJ1-1	NA	CASSQVRGGTSNTEAFF	TGTGCCAGCAGCCAAGTCCGGGGGGGGACATCGAACACTGAAGCTTTCTTT
NA	TRBV18	TRBJ1-1	NA	CASCRDSNTEAFF	TGTGCCAGCTGCCGGGACTCGAACACTGAAGCTTTCTTT
NA	TRBV5-1	TRBJ1-2	NA	CASSLRSDTPYGYTF	TGCGCCAGCAGCTTAAGATCCGACACTCCTTATGGCTACACCTTC
NA	TRBV4-1	TRBJ2-3	NA	CASSVAAGTPQYF	TGCGCCAGCAGTGTAGCGGCGGGGACGCCGCAGTATTTT
once	TRBV29-1	TRBJ2-7	TRBD2	CSGTGGSNSYEQYF	TGCAGCGGGACGGGGGGGTCAAATTCCTACGAGCAGTACTTC
large	TRBV28	TRBJ2-3	TRBD2	CASSTYITSGRALGGTDTQYF	TGTGCCAGCAGTACCTACATTACTAGCGGGAGGGCCTTAGGTGGCACAGATACGCAGTATTTT
NA	TRBV5-4	TRBJ1-2	TRBD1	CASSFAGTGIYGYTF	TGTGCCAGCAGCTTCGCCGGGACAGGGATCTATGGCTACACCTTC
NA	TRBV3-1/TRBV3-2	TRBJ1-2	NA	CASSQVAQGHGYTF	TGTGCCAGCAGCCAAGTTGCACAGGGCCATGGCTACACCTTC
NA	TRBV30	TRBJ1-2	NA	CAWSRVSYGYTF	TGTGCCTGGAGTCGGGTTTCCTATGGCTACACCTTC
once	TRBV7-9	TRBJ2-2	NA	CASSYRGGVNTGELFF	TGTGCCAGCAGCTACCGCGGCGGGGTGAACACCGGGGAGCTGTTTTTT
NA	TRBV10-3	TRBJ1-1	NA	CAISDTQGNTEAFF	TGTGCCATCAGTGATACACAGGGGAACACTGAAGCTTTCTTT
NA	TRBV5-1	TRBJ1-2	TRBD1	CASSEGTGLYGYTF	TGCGCCAGCAGCGAAGGGACAGGGCTCTATGGCTACACCTTC
NA	TRBV2	TRBJ2-7	NA	CASSQEGTLNEQYF	TGTGCCAGCAGTCAGGAGGGGACTCTGAACGAGCAGTACTTC
NA	TRBV2	TRBJ1-2	TRBD1	CASSESRGLGGYTF	TGTGCCAGCAGTGAGAGCAGGGGGCTGGGTGGCTACACCTTC
NA	TRBV27	TRBJ2-3	TRBD2	CASSYRTSGRGTDTQYF	TGTGCCAGCAGTTATAGGACTAGCGGGAGGGGCACAGATACGCAGTATTTT
NA	TRBV19	TRBJ1-2	NA	CASKSLYGYTF	TGTGCCAGTAAATCTCTCTATGGCTACACCTTC
NA	TRBV5-1	TRBJ1-2	TRBD1	CASSSPGTGDYGYTF	TGCGCCAGCAGCAGTCCCGGGACAGGGGACTATGGCTACACCTTC
few	TRBV11-1	TRBJ2-2	NA	CASSLAEVEGSTGELFF	TGTGCCAGCAGCTTAGCCGAGGTGGAGGGGAGCACCGGGGAGCTGTTTTTT
NA	TRBV18	TRBJ1-2	TRBD1	CASSRGTGGDRGYTF	TGTGCCAGCTCACGCGGGACAGGGGGCGATCGTGGCTACACCTTC
NA	TRBV18	TRBJ1-2	NA	CASSTFGDGYTF	TGTGCCAGCTCAACATTCGGGGATGGCTACACCTTC
NA	TRBV23-1	TRBJ2-1	TRBD2	CASSQSLAGGREQFF	TGCGCCAGCAGTCAATCGCTAGCGGGGGGGCGGGAGCAGTTCTTC
NA	TRBV9	TRBJ2-1	NA	CASSVVWTSGPNEQFF	TGTGCCAGCAGCGTAGTTTGGACATCTGGGCCCAATGAGCAGTTCTTC
NA	TRBV11-2	TRBJ2-2	TRBD1	CASSRQGTGELFF	TGTGCCAGCAGCAGACAGGGTACCGGGGAGCTGTTTTTT
few	TRBV30	TRBJ2-3	NA	CAWSVGGTSPTQYF	TGTGCCTGGAGTGTTGGCGGGACCAGTCCCACGCAGTATTTT
NA	TRBV6-5	TRBJ1-2	NA	CASSLGHSYGYTF	TGTGCCAGCAGTTTAGGACACAGCTATGGCTACACCTTC
NA	TRBV4-2	TRBJ2-5	TRBD2	CASSQDGVAGGHETQYF	TGTGCCAGCAGCCAAGACGGCGTAGCGGGGGGGCACGAGACCCAGTACTTC
NA	TRBV28	TRBJ2-1	TRBD2	CASSSAGLGYNEQFF	TGTGCCAGCAGTTCTGCGGGACTAGGGTACAATGAGCAGTTCTTC
NA	TRBV5-6	TRBJ1-2	NA	CASSLDSPYGYTF	TGTGCCAGCAGCCTTGACAGCCCTTATGGCTACACCTTC
NA	TRBV24-1	TRBJ2-3	TRBD2	CATSDPGLAGDTDTQYF	TGTGCCACCAGTGACCCCGGACTAGCGGGGGACACAGATACGCAGTATTTT
NA	TRBV5-4	TRBJ2-5	NA	CASSSRETQYF	TGTGCCAGCAGCTCCCGAGAGACCCAGTACTTC
NA	TRBV10-3	TRBJ1-2	NA	CAISEPQGGGSYTF	TGTGCCATCAGTGAGCCACAGGGAGGGGGTAGCTACACCTTC
NA	TRBV20-1	TRBJ1-4	NA	CSASPGLNEKLFF	TGCAGTGCTAGTCCAGGACTTAATGAAAAACTGTTTTTT
once	TRBV7-3	TRBJ2-1	TRBD1	CASSPGTAYNEQFF	TGTGCCAGCAGCCCCGGGACAGCCTACAATGAGCAGTTCTTC
NA	TRBV6-5	TRBJ1-2	NA	CASRSDSALTF	TGTGCCAGCAGATCCGACAGCGCCCTGACCTTC
NA	TRBV25-1	TRBJ1-2	TRBD1	CASSVRDSGYGYTF	TGTGCCAGCAGCGTCAGGGACAGCGGCTATGGCTACACCTTC